This passage covers 18 T cell receptor beta chains from one sample sequenced in a study of cytomegalovirus exposure and HLA in healthy donors. The study ran its PCR with 60 Vbeta and 13 Jbeta primers. Measured with immunoSEQ multiplex PCR; TCRdb has only the in-frame clones, and not every one. Among about 140,000 clones listed, approximately 75% were seen once. Input material: PBMCs. These receptor sequences come from a male donor in good health and CMV-seronegative.

The chain recombines TRBV13 with TRBJ1-3, with 7 positions matching TRBD1. The CDR3 runs 14 residues. Trimming took 5 bases from V and 2 from J; bases not matched to a gene: 3. CDR1 PRHDT and CDR2 FYEKMQ come from the germline V gene (reference sequence). CDR3 DNA: TGTGCCAGCAGCCCAACAGGGGCTGGAAACACCATATATTTT. As protein: CASSPTGAGNTIYF.

V usage is TRBV6-1 and J usage is TRBJ2-5; 10 bases agree with TRBD2. This CDR3 region has 15 residues. Trimming at V came to 3 bases and at J to 1 base, leaving 2 bases not matched to a gene. In germline, CDR1 is MNHNS, CDR2 SASEGT. The CDR3 here is CASSELAGAQETQYF. The CDR3, as DNA: TGTGCCAGCAGTGAGCTAGCGGGGGCCCAAGAGACCCAGTACTTC.

The chain couples TRBV7-9 to TRBJ1-4; D not certain. Germline V lookup: CDR1 SEHNR, CDR2 FQNEAQ (reference sequence). The CDR3 covers 14 residues. The V gene lost 1 base and the J gene lost 3 bases, with 6 bases spanning the gap. The CDR3 nucleotides read TGTGCCAGCAGCTTAGAACAGCCTAATGAAAAACTGTTTTTT. It translates to CASSLEQPNEKLFF.

This clone was seen once. V is TRBV4-3 and J is TRBJ2-2; TRBD1 matches 7 bases. Germline V CDR1 and CDR2: LGHNA, YSLEER. The CDR3 loop spans 16 amino acids. V dropped 3 bases and J dropped 1; count of bases not matched to a gene: 5. Written as DNA, the CDR3 is TGCGCCAGCAGCCAGTCGGGACAGAGGAACACCGGGGAGCTGTTTTTT. It specifies CASSQSGQRNTGELFF.

V usage is TRBV13 and J usage is TRBJ2-5, with a possible D match to TRBD1 (5 bases). CDR3 length equals 12 residues. In germline, CDR1 is PRHDT, CDR2 FYEKMQ (reference sequence). V lost 7 bases, J lost 5 bases, and 11 bases lay in between. The CDR3 DNA reads as TGTGCCAGCACTCAGGGAAGTGAGACCCAGTACTTC. Protein: CASTQGSETQYF.

The J gene is TRBJ2-4, the V gene TRBV11-3; perhaps TRBD1 as D (6 bases). This CDR3 region has 17 residues. Trimming removed 0 bases at V and 1 base at J, with 13 bases between. Per the germline V gene, CDR1 is SGHNT and CDR2 is YENEEA. CDR3 region: CASSLEVGGAAKNIQYF. DNA for the CDR3: TGTGCCAGCAGCTTAGAAGTTGGGGGCGCTGCCAAAAACATTCAGTACTTC.

This clone was seen a few times. This chain uses TRBV11-2 with TRBJ2-1; possibly TRBD1 for D (5 bases). V gave up 0 bases and J gave up 9 bases, with 6 bases separating them. Germline assignment: CDR1 SGHAT and CDR2 FQNNGV. The CDR3 consists of 12 residues. This CDR3 is CASSLERGEQFF. In nucleotides, the CDR3 is TGTGCCAGCAGCTTAGAAAGGGGTGAGCAGTTCTTC.

The chain uses TRBV6-5 and TRBJ2-1, with 14 bases that match TRBD2. Germline CDR1 reads MNHEY; CDR2 reads SVGAGI. This CDR3 region has 15 residues. With 8 bases clipped from V and 9 bases from J, the junction kept 9 bases outside the gene matches. CDR3 coding DNA: TGTGCCAGCGGTTTAGGGACTAGCGGGGGCGGTGAGCAGTTCTTC. Its translation is CASGLGTSGGGEQFF.

The chain is built from TRBV30 and TRBJ2-7, with D maybe TRBD1 (5 bases). The germline CDR1 and CDR2 sequences are GTSNPN and SVGIG (reference sequence). V was clipped by 0 bases and J by 0 bases, with 6 bases between them. The CDR3 is made up of 13 amino acids. The CDR3 is CAWSVQDSYEQYF. The CDR3 region has the DNA TGTGCCTGGAGTGTACAGGACTCCTACGAGCAGTACTTC.

The chain uses TRBV9 and TRBJ1-2; the match to TRBD1 covers 9 bases. The CDR3 has 14 amino acids. The germline V gene encodes CDR1 SGDLS and CDR2 YYNGEE. V lost 3 bases, J lost 8 bases, and 8 bases stayed unmatched. This CDR3 is CASSEGDRVEGYTF. The CDR3 nucleotides are TGTGCCAGCAGCGAAGGGGACAGGGTGGAGGGCTACACCTTC.

The chain couples TRBV9 to TRBJ1-4; the D gene is possibly TRBD1 (5 bases). V was clipped by 4 bases and J by 5 bases, with 12 bases between them. The CDR3 is 14 amino acids. Germline assignment: CDR1 SGDLS and CDR2 YYNGEE. CDR3 in amino acids: CASSYDSLNEKLFF. Written as DNA, the CDR3 is TGTGCCAGCAGCTATGACAGTTTAAATGAAAAACTGTTTTTT.

This clone is a singleton in its sample. This rearrangement joins TRBV19 to TRBJ2-3; D gene uncertain. Trimming pared 10 bases from V and 8 bases from J, leaving 7 bases between. The CDR3 is 9 residues long. CDR1 is LNHDA, CDR2 SQIVND, per germline (reference sequence). CDR3 residues: CAILRTQYF. CDR3 bases: TGTGCCATCCTACGTACGCAGTATTTT.

This clone was picked up a small number of times. The chain uses TRBV2 and TRBJ2-7; maybe TRBD1 (6 bases). Germline CDR1 reads SNHLY; CDR2 reads FYNNEI. The V end was cut by 4 bases, the J end by 6 bases, with 13 bases between. The CDR3 contains 13 residues. CDR3 DNA: TGTGCCAGCAGTGTAGGGGGTGGAATCGAGCAGTACTTC. It encodes CASSVGGGIEQYF. The entire variable domain, with the rest obtained from reference TRBV2 and TRBJ2-7, is as follows: EPEVTQTPSHQVTQMGQEVILRCVPISNHLYFYWYRQILGQKVEFLVSFYNNEISEKSEIFDDQFSVERPDGSNFTLKIRSTKLEDSAMYFCASSVGGGIEQYFGPGTRLTVT.

V and J are TRBV12-5 and TRBJ2-5; tentative D call: TRBD1 (5 bases). The J call may be mistaken, given a closer DNA end match to TRBJ2-7. The CDR3 runs to 15 residues. The germline V gene has CDR1 LGHNT and CDR2 FRNRAP. CDR3 sequence: CASGSPQGLTYEQYF. The CDR3 coding sequence is TGTGCTAGTGGTTCGCCCCAGGGCCTTACCTACGAGCAGTACTTC.

V usage is TRBV6-6 and J usage is TRBJ2-7; 10 nucleotides line up with TRBD1. J gave up 4 bases and V 7 bases, and 4 bases lay outside the gene matches. The CDR3 is made up of 13 amino acids. Germline V gives CDR1 MNHNY, CDR2 SVGAGI (reference sequence). CDR3 nucleotides: TGTGCCAGCATCGGGACAGGGGCGTACGAGCAGTACTTC. Translated: CASIGTGAYEQYF.

This sequence joins TRBV15 and TRBJ1-6; weak D call: TRBD1 (6 bases). V was pared by 0 bases and J by 10 bases, with 16 bases between. CDR3 length: 16 residues. Germline-derived CDR1 and CDR2 are LNHNV and YYDKDF (reference sequence). The DNA for the CDR3 is TGTGCCACCAGCAGAGAGGACGGGGGGGCTGGGTCACCCCTCCACTTT. Translating it yields CATSREDGGAGSPLHF.

The chain carries TRBV7-2 and TRBJ2-5, with a weak D call TRBD1 (5 bases). The CDR3 extends over 15 amino acids. V was clipped by 2 bases and J by 4 bases, with 14 bases between them. Per germline, CDR1 SGHTA and CDR2 FQGNSA. The CDR3 DNA reads TGTGCCAGCAGCTTAATGGGCAGGGATCGAGAGACCCAGTACTTC. This encodes CASSLMGRDRETQYF.

This clone has a handful of counts. The V and J genes are TRBV7-9 and TRBJ1-5, with TRBD1 identical over 8 bases. V was pared by 7 bases and J by 5 bases, with 7 bases of the junction left unmatched. Germline lookup yields CDR1 SEHNR and CDR2 FQNEAQ (reference sequence). This CDR3 is built from 14 residues. CDR3: CASTGQGKDQPQHF. DNA for the CDR3: TGTGCCAGCACCGGACAGGGTAAGGATCAGCCCCAGCATTTT. The whole variable domain, remainder taken from reference TRBV7-9 and TRBJ1-5, is DTGVSQNPRHKITKRGQNVTFRCDPISEHNRLYWYRQTLGQGPEFLTYFQNEAQLEKSRLLSDRFSAERPKGSFSTLEIQRTEQGDSAMYLCASTGQGKDQPQHFGDGTRLSIL.